This T cell receptor beta chain is drawn from a study of blood T cell repertoires in COVID-19. Study context: Both acute and convalescent COVID-19 samples were obtained from the United States, Italy and Spain. Nucleic acid was either cDNA or gDNA, and it came from T cells, B-cell-depleted T cells, or PBMCs.

Authors' analysis steps: For nucleated cells, counts were estimated from reference gene primer amplification. The protocol was immunoSEQ multiplex PCR, while the TCRdb copy is restricted to in-frame clones and leaves out a portion. V and J calls and clone size follow that table, whereas D and trimming were derived from the DNA. The sample records around 220,000 clones, under 85% being singletons. CDR1 and CDR2 (germline): MDHEN, SYDVKM. With 3 bases removed from V and 1 base from J, the gap between germline ends came to 9 bases. The CDR3 extends over 14 amino acids. The sequence was obtained from a woman between 40 and 50 years old with active or convalescent COVID-19. The sequencing input was peripheral blood. The rearrangement uses TRBV28 and TRBJ1-1, with no clear D. CDR3 sequence: CASSLLQENTEAFF. The CDR3 DNA reads as TGTGCCAGCAGTTTGTTGCAGGAGAACACTGAAGCTTTCTTT.